This T cell receptor (beta chain) was sequenced for a study of control samples from healthy donors and cancer patients. Assay: immunoSEQ multiplex PCR; the TCRdb copy retains only in-frame clones and omits some. The sample lists 45,000 to 65,000 clones; approximately 91% were seen once. This CDR3 has 15 residues. With 3 bases removed from V and 2 bases from J, the gap between germline ends came to 11 bases. Germline CDR1 reads KGHSH; CDR2 reads LQKENI. Source material: PBMCs. The TCR sequence derives from a man between 50 and 59 years old with head and neck cancer. The chain combines TRBV18 with TRBJ2-1; the D is unclear. The CDR3 protein is CASSPDLTAYNEQFF. CDR3 nucleotides: TGTGCCAGCTCACCGGACCTTACAGCCTACAATGAGCAGTTCTTC.